This TCR beta chain was identified during a study of blood T cell repertoires in COVID-19. Looking at the study overall: T cells, B-cell-depleted T cells, or PBMCs supplied cDNA or gDNA.

Germline CDR1 SGHAT, CDR2 FQNNGV. The CDR3 loop spans 14 amino acids. V was shortened by 1 base and J by 2 bases, with 9 bases between the two germline ends. This clone appeared once. The identical CDR3 is also encoded by other nucleotide sequences in the sample. Some clones are missing from TCRdb's copy, which holds only in-frame ones; the method was immunoSEQ multiplex PCR. The sample yields about 280,000 clones, approximately 83% seen once. V usage is TRBV11-2 and J usage is TRBJ2-7; D unresolved. Source material: peripheral blood. This receptor was obtained from a woman in her 50s who had recovered from COVID-19. CDR3 coding DNA: TGTGCCAGCAGCTTAGGCACAGTAACCTACGAGCAGTACTTC. This codes for CASSLGTVTYEQYF.